The entry below gives a single TCR beta chain sequence along with its context. Its antigen is not yet known. Base qualities are not at hand, and no much larger clone is one base apart. From the germline V gene, CDR1 is MDHEN and CDR2 is SYDVKM. Deletion took 7 bases off V and 2 bases off J, with a span of 15 bases between the germline ends. Inclusive of the bounding cysteine and phenylalanine, the CDR3 is 14 residues long. The retained sequence is limited to the CDR3, 42 bases, with the frame set at the first base. The data were obtained in a study of T cell changes during pregnancy in multiple sclerosis (dated 2019 in TCRdb). Concerning the study at large: The study examined how the T cell repertoire changed over the course of pregnancy in women with multiple sclerosis.

The receptor library was made with the immunoSEQ multiplex PCR assay. Entries here come from immuneACCESS through TCRdb and include only in-frame sequences with V and J called. Some clones fail to appear in such tables; in the studies checked, an unresolved V gene covers under half of the shortfall, and the cause of the remainder is unknown. For this sample there are around 23,000 clones; approximately 95% appear just once. Clones ranked in the top ten supply 6.8% of the sample. The receptor chain draws on TRBV28 and TRBJ2-7, with a tentative D gene TRBD2 over 7 matching bases. The input for sequencing was CD8+ T cells from peripheral blood mononuclear cells, taken in the third trimester of pregnancy. The TCR originated in a female donor with multiple sclerosis, enrolled in a pregnancy study. The bases read TGTGCCAGCACTAGGGGGGGGGAGCCCTACGAGCAGTACTTC. It specifies CASTRGGEPYEQYF.